A selection of T cell receptor beta chains follows, all from one sample in a study of OX40 agonist ivuxolimab in advanced cancers. TCRdb's table, derived via immunoSEQ multiplex PCR, lists solely in-frame clones and lacks some. Counted here are approximately 76,000 clones, 80% to 90% occurring once; the ten biggest clones make up roughly 6%. This specimen consisted of CD4+ or CD8+ T cells sorted from blood, obtained in a trial of the OX40 agonist ivuxolimab. The receptors here all came from an adult with an advanced solid tumor such as melanoma, head and neck, liver or kidney cancer. The CDR3 runs from the conserved cysteine through the conserved F or W.

TRBJ1-5 | TRBV19 | CASSIEGSWGSNQPQHF
TRBJ1-1 | TRBV28 | CASSPPTGWGVHTEAFF
TRBJ2-3 | TRBV25-1 | CASSESLAGGLDTQYF
TRBJ2-3 | TRBV14 | CASSQDRLLAGVTDTQYF
TRBJ2-1 | TRBV6-6 | CASSRAGAYNEQFF
TRBJ2-7 | TRBV4-1 | CASSQAGGQTYEQYF
TRBJ2-2 | TRBV27 | CASSLGRGTNTGELFF
TRBJ2-7 | TRBV18 | CASSPRASTGNEQYF
TRBJ2-3 | TRBV27 | CASSLSVAHASTDTQYF
TRBJ2-1 | TRBV29-1 | CSVEGQVDYKGDEQFF
TRBJ1-2 | TRBV19 | CASTIGGRTNYGYTF
TRBJ1-4 | TRBV5-1 | CASSLGHGTTNEKLFF
TRBJ2-7 | TRBV4-3 | CAVASGILTYEQYF